This T cell receptor (beta chain) was found in a study of blood T cell repertoires in COVID-19. Study-wide context: Donors in the United States, Italy and Spain gave samples during acute or convalescent COVID-19.

The participants were between roughly 18 and 89 years old and came from roughly 25 US areas. Donors were grouped by their self-reported clinical history. Authors' data handling: Nucleated cell number was recorded as an estimate derived from reference gene primer amplification. TCRdb's copy holds only in-frame clones and misses some; the assay was immunoSEQ multiplex PCR. For V, J and clone size, that table is used; D and trimming come from the DNA. The table records fewer than 400,000 clones, approximately 88% of them present only once. Germline CDR1 MDHEN, CDR2 SYDVKM. CDR3 length: 15 residues. Trimming removed 6 bases at V and 0 bases at J, with 12 bases between.

The material sequenced was PBMCs or T cells enriched from blood (not recorded which). This sequence originates from a man aged 30 to 45 who had recovered from COVID-19. The genes are TRBV28 and TRBJ1-5; D uncertain. CDR3 in DNA: TGTGCCAGCAGGCGAGGAGGTATTAGCAATCAGCCCCAGCATTTT. It codes for CASRRGGISNQPQHF.